Sequencing of this T cell receptor (beta chain) was carried out in a study of T cell repertoires in cytomegalovirus infection. This clonotype occurred once. The CDR3 has 14 residues. Germline V gene lookup returns CDR1 KGHSH and CDR2 LQKENI. V shed 3 bases, J shed 7 bases, and the junction held 4 bases outside the gene matches. TCRdb processed the reads anew with MiXCR; each CDR3 protein has one entry. The sample includes about 530,000 distinct CDR3 sequences, 26% of them seen just once. The chain joins TRBV18 to TRBJ2-3, with TRBD2 matching 10 bases. The sample was PBMCs. This TCR was recovered from a human donor in good health (CMV status not recorded). Some clones in this sample may be carry-over from other donors' samples. The CDR3 sequence: CASSPGLAQNTQYF. The DNA for the CDR3 is TGTGCCAGCTCACCGGGACTAGCGCAAAATACGCAGTATTTT. Combining the CDR3 with reference TRBV18 and TRBJ2-3 gives the whole variable domain NAGVMQNPRHLVRRRGQEARLRCSPMKGHSHVYWYRQLPEEGLKFMVYLQKENIIDESGMPKERFSAEFPKEGPSILRIQQVVRGDSAAYFCASSPGLAQNTQYFGPGTRLTVL.